This passage covers 24 T cell receptor beta chains from one sample sequenced in a study of OX40 agonist ivuxolimab in advanced cancers. Sequenced by immunoSEQ multiplex PCR; TCRdb stores in-frame clones only, minus some. Of about 100,000 clones in the sample, 80% to 95% were seen once. The sample consisted of CD4+ or CD8+ T cells sorted from blood, taken in a trial of the OX40 agonist ivuxolimab. Every receptor here comes from an adult with an advanced solid tumor such as melanoma, head and neck, liver or kidney cancer.

V usage is TRBV7-2 and J usage is TRBJ2-1; TRBD2 matches at 9 bases. V lost 1 base, J lost 7 bases, and 14 bases stayed unmatched. This CDR3 spans 18 amino acids. Germline V gene data show CDR1 as SGHTA and CDR2 as FQGNSA. The CDR3 region has the DNA TGTGCCAGCAGCTTAGGTGGTTTAGTGCTAGCGGGAACAAATGAGCAGTTCTTC. Protein sequence: CASSLGGLVLAGTNEQFF.

The genes are TRBV7-2 and TRBJ2-2; D remains ambiguous. CDR1 is SGHTA, CDR2 FQGNSA, per germline. Between the trimmed V and J ends, which lost 5 bases and 3 bases, there was a span of 10 bases. This CDR3 spans 14 amino acids. The CDR3, as DNA: TGTGCCAGCAGCGAGTACAGAGACACCGGGGAGCTGTTTTTT. It translates to CASSEYRDTGELFF.

This clone was seen a single time. The J gene is TRBJ2-2, the V gene TRBV5-1, with 13 bases that match TRBD2. The CDR3 is 17 amino acids. Germline-derived CDR1 and CDR2 are SGHRS and YFSETQ. Trimming removed 9 bases from V and 2 bases from J; junction bases left unmatched: 10. The DNA for the CDR3 is TGCGCCACCTCGACTAGCGGGGGGCCAGTTAACACCGGGGAGCTGTTTTTT. Protein sequence: CATSTSGGPVNTGELFF.

V gene TRBV11-3 combines with J gene TRBJ2-7; TRBD1 or TRBD2 may be the D gene (5 bases each). This CDR3 is built from 13 residues. Looked up from germline, CDR1 is SGHNT and CDR2 is YENEEA. The germline V and J ends were trimmed by 7 bases and 1 base, with 11 bases remaining between them. The CDR3 region has the DNA TGTGCCAGCAACACGGGGCAATCCTACGAGCAGTACTTC. Protein sequence: CASNTGQSYEQYF. Drawing the rest from reference TRBV11-3 and TRBJ2-7, the complete variable domain is EAGVVQSPRYKIIEKKQPVAFWCNPISGHNTLYWYLQNLGQGPELLIRYENEEAVDDSQLPKDRFSAERLKGVDSTLKIQPAELGDSAVYLCASNTGQSYEQYFGPGTRLTVT.

The chain recombines TRBV6-5 with TRBJ1-1, with 7 bases identical to TRBD1. The germline V gene has CDR1 MNHEY and CDR2 SVGAGI. The CDR3 runs to 13 residues. V dropped 2 bases and J dropped 10; count of bases not matched to a gene: 7. The chain's CDR3 is CASSYRQGDVAFF. The CDR3 DNA reads as TGTGCCAGCAGTTACCGACAGGGAGACGTAGCTTTCTTT.

The chain combines TRBV7-9 with TRBJ2-1; D could derive from TRBD1 or TRBD2 (5 bases each). Germline V CDR1 and CDR2: SEHNR, FQNEAQ (reference sequence). V shed 1 base and J shed 7 bases, with 17 bases lying between them. The CDR3 loop spans 16 amino acids. The CDR3 reads CASSLDVDGWGNEQFF. CDR3 in DNA: TGTGCCAGCAGCTTAGATGTGGACGGATGGGGGAATGAGCAGTTCTTC. Full variable domain (missing parts from reference TRBV7-9 and TRBJ2-1): DTGVSQNPRHKITKRGQNVTFRCDPISEHNRLYWYRQTLGQGPEFLTYFQNEAQLEKSRLLSDRFSAERPKGSFSTLEIQRTEQGDSAMYLCASSLDVDGWGNEQFFGPGTRLTVL.

The chain recombines TRBV9 with TRBJ2-1; D is possibly TRBD1 (5 bases). This CDR3 is built from 15 residues. Deletions cut 0 bases from V and 8 bases from J, with 15 bases between. Germline V gene lookup returns CDR1 SGDLS and CDR2 YYNGEE. The CDR3 region is CASSVVTGRVDEQFF. Here the CDR3 DNA reads TGTGCCAGCAGCGTAGTAACAGGCCGGGTGGATGAGCAGTTCTTC.

The CDR3 coding sequence is TGTGCCAGCAGTTTACGTTACAAGGGGGGAGAAGAGACCCAGTACTTC. Its protein product is CASSLRYKGGEETQYF. The chain employs TRBV27 and TRBJ2-5; D is possibly TRBD1 or TRBD2 (6 bases each). The V end lost 2 bases, the J end lost 3 bases, and 16 bases lay between the germline ends. Per the germline V gene, CDR1 is MNHEY and CDR2 is SMNVEV (reference sequence). The CDR3 consists of 16 residues.

V gene TRBV4-2 combines with J gene TRBJ2-2; 7 bases agree with TRBD2. The CDR3 spans 16 residues. Germline V gene sequence: CDR1 LGHNA, CDR2 YNFKEQ. V shed 0 bases and J 4 bases; nucleotides not matched to a gene: 5. This chain's CDR3 is CASSQEGGGSTGELFF. CDR3 nucleotide sequence: TGTGCCAGCAGCCAAGAGGGCGGGGGTTCCACCGGGGAGCTGTTTTTT.

This chain connects TRBV29-1 to TRBJ2-1; D is uncertain. Germline V lookup: CDR1 SQVTM, CDR2 ANQGSEA. The V end lost 3 bases, the J end lost 5 bases, and 11 bases lay between the germline ends. CDR3 length: 13 residues. The CDR3 sequence: CSVDPSLHNEQFF. CDR3 DNA sequence: TGCAGCGTTGATCCCAGTCTCCACAATGAGCAGTTCTTC.

V and J are TRBV28 and TRBJ1-4; D possibly corresponds to TRBD1 (6 bases). This CDR3 spans 16 amino acids. V was pared by 1 base and J by 4 bases, with 13 bases between. Germline CDR1 is MDHEN and CDR2 is SYDVKM. CDR3 protein: CASSLSQGTSNEKLFF. DNA for the CDR3: TGTGCCAGCAGTTTATCCCAGGGGACCAGTAATGAAAAACTGTTTTTT.

The chain couples TRBV28 to TRBJ2-5; TRBD2 agrees at 10 bases. Germline-derived CDR1 and CDR2 are MDHEN and SYDVKM. The J segment lost 4 bases and the V segment lost 3 bases, leaving 5 bases of the junction unmatched. The CDR3 is made up of 15 amino acids. In DNA, the CDR3 is TGTGCCAGCAGTTTTTCTGTAGCGGGAGGAGAGACCCAGTACTTC. It translates to CASSFSVAGGETQYF.

The chain links TRBV19 to TRBJ1-2, with 7 bases identical to TRBD1. Germline lookup yields CDR1 LNHDA and CDR2 SQIVND (reference sequence). Trimming cost V 5 bases and J 8 bases; bases outside gene matches: 5. CDR3 length: 12 amino acids. The CDR3 region is CASSPRGGGYTF. The DNA for the CDR3 is TGTGCCAGTAGTCCTCGAGGGGGCGGCTACACCTTC.

The CDR3 DNA follows: TGTGCCAGCAGCCCCCGTCTAGCGGGAGGGTTCCTAGACTACAATGAGCAGTTCTTC. Its translation: CASSPRLAGGFLDYNEQFF. This chain links TRBV21-1 with TRBJ2-1; TRBD2 is the table's D call, not checked against the DNA. TRBV21-1 is reported as a pseudogene. CDR3 length equals 19 residues.

With regard to this clone: Other DNA sequences of this sample code for an identical CDR3. The rearrangement joins TRBV7-2 to TRBJ1-1; no clear D. V was shortened by 1 base and J by 0 bases, with 0 bases between the two germline ends. This CDR3 is 12 amino acids long. CDR1 and CDR2 from the germline V gene are SGHTA and FQGNSA. In DNA form, the CDR3 reads TGTGCCAGCAGCTTAGTGAACACTGAAGCTTTCTTT. Translated: CASSLVNTEAFF.

This chain joins TRBV28 and TRBJ2-5; 8 bases align to TRBD2. Germline lookup yields CDR1 MDHEN and CDR2 SYDVKM. The CDR3 contains 16 residues. The V gene end was trimmed by 4 bases and the J gene end by 7 bases; junction bases not matched to a gene: 14. The CDR3 region is CASSSPLAGGSGTQYF. CDR3 DNA sequence: TGTGCCAGCAGTTCCCCACTGGCGGGGGGTTCCGGGACCCAGTACTTC.

This chain uses TRBV30 with TRBJ2-2, with 7 positions matching TRBD1. The germline V gene encodes CDR1 GTSNPN and CDR2 SVGIG (reference sequence). This CDR3 spans 15 amino acids. After removal of 3 bases from V and 5 bases from J, the junction contained 9 bases not matched to a gene. The CDR3 sequence: CAWSRRDRDTGELFF. CDR3 coding DNA: TGTGCCTGGAGCCGCCGGGACAGAGATACCGGGGAGCTGTTTTTT.

The CDR3 bases are TGTGCCAGCAGCTTAGGACCAGGCCTGAACACTGAAGCTTTCTTT. Translated: CASSLGPGLNTEAFF. The chain is built from TRBV7-2 and TRBJ1-1; D unresolved. V was clipped by 1 base and J by 0 bases, with 9 bases between them. The CDR3 totals 15 residues. CDR1 is SGHTA and CDR2 is FQGNSA in the germline V gene.

The rearrangement links TRBV7-9 to TRBJ1-1; D is unclear. This CDR3 is 15 amino acids long. V dropped 4 bases and J dropped 0 bases, with 12 bases sitting between them. Germline-derived CDR1 and CDR2 are SEHNR and FQNEAQ (reference sequence). CDR3 coding DNA: TGTGCCAGCAGCTCGATGGGGAGCCTGAACACTGAAGCTTTCTTT. It is translated as CASSSMGSLNTEAFF.

This sequence joins TRBV11-2 and TRBJ2-1; D perhaps matches TRBD2 (6 bases). Germline CDR1 reads SGHAT; CDR2 reads FQNNGV. This CDR3 region has 16 residues. V gave up 2 bases and J gave up 2 bases, with 13 bases separating them. CDR3 in amino acids: CASSLPGLPAYNEQFF. CDR3 coding DNA: TGTGCCAGCAGCTTACCCGGACTACCCGCCTACAATGAGCAGTTCTTC.

This sequence joins TRBV2 and TRBJ2-4, with 12 bases lining up with TRBD2. The CDR3 runs 14 residues. The V segment lost 3 bases and the J segment 14 bases; nucleotides outside the gene matches: 8. From germline, CDR1 is SNHLY and CDR2 FYNNEI. CDR3 coding DNA: TGTGCCAGCAGTGAGGGGTTCAGGACTAGCGGGAAGTACTTC. The encoded protein is CASSEGFRTSGKYF.

This chain connects TRBV7-9 to TRBJ2-5; 13 positions agree with TRBD2. Per the germline V gene, CDR1 is SEHNR and CDR2 is FQNEAQ (reference sequence). The CDR3 is 14 amino acids. J gave up 5 bases and V 8 bases, and 5 bases lay outside the gene matches. As DNA, the CDR3 is TGTGCCAGCGGCCGACTAGCGGGAGGCGAGACCCAGTACTTC. Translation: CASGRLAGGETQYF.

V and J are TRBV27 and TRBJ1-5; D might be TRBD1 (6 bases). Germline CDR1 is MNHEY and CDR2 is SMNVEV (reference sequence). CDR3 length: 15 amino acids. Trimming left V 5 bases short and J 3 bases short, with 14 bases between. Written as DNA, the CDR3 is TGTGCCAGCAGTGCTAACAGGGCCTACAATCAGCCCCAGCATTTT. As protein: CASSANRAYNQPQHF.

The V call is TRBV7-2, the J call TRBJ1-1, with D possibly matching TRBD1 (5 bases). V dropped 2 bases and J dropped 0 bases, with 13 bases sitting between them. From germline, CDR1 is SGHTA and CDR2 FQGNSA. This CDR3 is 16 amino acids long. The CDR3 coding sequence is TGTGCCAGCAGCTTATTACATGGGGCTATGAACACTGAAGCTTTCTTT. This codes for CASSLLHGAMNTEAFF.